The clone carrying this T cell receptor beta chain was recorded at least ten times. Antigen specificity is unknown. This specimen belongs to a study of T cell repertoires in cytomegalovirus infection. On the study more broadly: CMV infection plus the matching HLA type was flagged by public TCR beta signatures. Findings of the study overall: The ex vivo response was dominated by HLA-C-restricted CMV-specific TCR beta clonotypes. Carriage of CMV together with the relevant HLA was identifiable through cumulative public TCR beta family frequency.

Germline values: CDR1 SGHTA, CDR2 FQGNSA. The length of the CDR3 is 15 residues. Trimming at V came to 2 bases and at J to 5 bases, leaving 1 base not matched to a gene. TCRdb analysed the reads with MiXCR anew, one entry per CDR3 protein. The profile shows more than 250,000 distinct CDR3 sequences, roughly 15% of them singletons. The sequence was obtained from a human donor in good health (CMV status not recorded). Some clones in this sample may be carry-over from other donors' samples. Sequenced sample: PBMCs. The chain is built from TRBV7-2 and TRBJ2-2; 11 bases map to TRBD2. CDR3 loop: CASSLTSGRTGELFF. The CDR3 coding sequence is TGTGCCAGCAGCTTAACTAGCGGGAGAACCGGGGAGCTGTTTTTT.